Each of the 2 T cell receptor beta chains below was sequenced from the same sample in a study of blood T cell repertoires in COVID-19. Some clones are missing from TCRdb's copy, which holds only in-frame ones; the method was immunoSEQ multiplex PCR. This table has around 84,000 clones, 80% appearing once. Sequencing was done on a sample of peripheral blood. The origin of the receptors is a woman in her thirties or forties with active or convalescent COVID-19.

V is TRBV28 and J is TRBJ1-2, with D tentatively TRBD1 (5 bases). The CDR3 runs to 15 residues. Trimming cost V 5 bases and J 3 bases, with 16 bases left between them. Looked up from germline, CDR1 is MDHEN and CDR2 is SYDVKM. CDR3 in amino acids: CASSPPPGFDYGYTF. CDR3 DNA sequence: TGTGCCAGCAGTCCACCGCCAGGGTTCGACTATGGCTACACCTTC.

The CDR3 DNA is TGTGCCACCAGTGACTCAGACACAAAATCTAAGTACGAGCAGTACTTC. Translation gives CATSDSDTKSKYEQYF. The V gene is TRBV24-1, the J gene TRBJ2-7, with D unresolved. With 4 bases removed from V and 4 bases from J, the gap between germline ends came to 19 bases. Germline CDR1 KGHDR, CDR2 SFDVKD. The CDR3 consists of 16 residues.